Listed here is a single T cell receptor beta chain. Its antigen is not identified. The assay was immunoSEQ multiplex PCR, and TCRdb's table has in-frame clones only and misses some. Of 35,000 to 45,000 clones in the sample, around 81% were seen once. This entry is derived from a study of a mutant IDH1 vaccine in newly diagnosed glioma. In the study overall: Sex distribution of treated patients was approximately 60% male and roughly 38% female; mean age was around 40 years.

Regarding time point: week 23, last vaccination. Each dose of the vaccine consisted of 300 ug of mutant IDH1 20-mer peptide, with topical imiquimod. The length of the CDR3 is 15 residues. V lost 3 bases and J lost 4, with 14 bases in between. Germline V gives CDR1 LGHNA, CDR2 YNFKEQ. Sequenced here: PBMCs, sampled from a glioma patient whose treatment included an IDH1 peptide vaccine. This clonotype originated in a woman aged 40-49 years with glioma. Some clones in this sample may be carry-over from other donors' samples. This chain links TRBV4-2 with TRBJ2-3; a possible D gene is TRBD2 (6 bases). CDR3 DNA sequence: TGTGCCAGCAGCCAGGTGCGGGGTCTCGCAGATACGCAGTATTTT. Translating it yields CASSQVRGLADTQYF.